The clone carrying this T cell receptor (beta chain) has a single count. Trimming shortened V by 5 bases and J by 8 bases, and 19 bases separated the two germline ends. Per the germline V gene, CDR1 is SEHNR and CDR2 is FQNEAQ (reference sequence). The CDR3 consists of 15 residues. This sample stems from a study of OX40 agonist ivuxolimab in advanced cancers. For the study at large: Partial responses occurred in Three dose-escalation patients, one with hepatocellular carcinoma and two with cutaneous melanoma.

The method was immunoSEQ multiplex PCR; TCRdb's version includes in-frame clones alone and lacks a portion of them. The sample gives roughly 87,000 clones, roughly 90% of which show up once; over 8.5% is in the top ten. The TCR originated in an adult with an advanced solid tumor such as melanoma, head and neck, liver or kidney cancer. The specimen comprised CD4+ or CD8+ T cells sorted from blood, sampled in a trial of the OX40 agonist ivuxolimab. The chain links TRBV7-9 to TRBJ2-1, with D tentatively TRBD2 (5 bases). CDR3 DNA sequence: TGTGCCAGCAGCGCCCGGACCCCGGTTAGCGATGAGCAGTTCTTC. Amino acids: CASSARTPVSDEQFF.